This record covers a single T cell receptor beta chain. Its matching antigen is unknown. This sample is part of a study of blood T cells in healthy people across ages. Study outcomes and limitations: Because sorting was not performed, PBMCs prevented conclusive naive versus antigen-experienced comparison. Naive CD4+ cell counts and diversity both ran higher in long-lived than in aged donors.

This CDR3 is built from 15 residues. Trimming removed 1 base from V and 3 bases from J, with 12 bases in between. Germline V lookup: CDR1 SGHTA, CDR2 FQGNSA. Combining a sample-barcoded 5' primer with a J-beta primer mix, a second PCR ran for about 6 to 12 cycles. MiXCR, applied by TCRdb to the 5' RACE reads, yields one record per CDR3 protein. The sample yields about 1.8 million distinct CDR3 sequences, less than 50% seen once. The chain recombines TRBV7-2 with TRBJ1-1, with D unresolved. The TCR sequence derives from a woman between 35 and 50 years old in good health. The material sequenced was blood. As DNA, the CDR3 is TGTGCCAGCAGCTTAGAGACCTATCGGTACACTGAAGCTTTCTTT. It specifies CASSLETYRYTEAFF.